The table lists the clone carrying this TCR beta chain with a few counts. These data come from a study of early T cells in non-severe SARS-CoV-2 infection. The ends lost 3 bases at V and 3 bases at J; junction bases unmatched: 2. CDR1 and CDR2 (germline): SGHRS, YFSETQ. The CDR3 loop spans 14 amino acids. One entry per CDR3 protein results from TCRdb running MiXCR on the 5' RACE reads. The sample includes around 50,000 distinct CDR3 sequences, roughly 4.5% of them seen just once. This chain connects TRBV5-1 to TRBJ1-4; 7 nucleotides align to TRBD1. This sequence was found in an adult who was a healthcare worker with PCR-confirmed SARS-CoV-2 infection or an uninfected control (not recorded which). Sequences were obtained from whole blood. The CDR3 DNA is TGCGCCAGCAGCTCGGGACAGCCTAATGAAAAACTGTTTTTT. This codes for CASSSGQPNEKLFF.